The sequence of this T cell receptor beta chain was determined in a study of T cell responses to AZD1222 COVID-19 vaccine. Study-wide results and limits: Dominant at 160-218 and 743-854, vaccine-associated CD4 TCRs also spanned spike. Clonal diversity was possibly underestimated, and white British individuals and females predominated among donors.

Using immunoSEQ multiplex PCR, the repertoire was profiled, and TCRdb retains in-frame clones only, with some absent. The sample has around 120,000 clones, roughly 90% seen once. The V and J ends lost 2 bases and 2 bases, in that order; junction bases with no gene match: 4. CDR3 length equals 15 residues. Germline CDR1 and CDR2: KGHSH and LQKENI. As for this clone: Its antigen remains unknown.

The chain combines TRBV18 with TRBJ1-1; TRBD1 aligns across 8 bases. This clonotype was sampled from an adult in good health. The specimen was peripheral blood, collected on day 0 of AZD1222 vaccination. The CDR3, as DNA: TGTGCCAGCTCACCAACAGGGGGTTCTAACACTGAAGCTTTCTTT. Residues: CASSPTGGSNTEAFF.